The 19 T cell receptor beta chains in this list originate from one sample, sequenced in a study of blood T cell repertoires in COVID-19. Libraries were prepared by immunoSEQ multiplex PCR; TCRdb keeps only in-frame clonotypes and omits some of them. This sample carries 110,000 to 150,000 clones, roughly 80% of them seen once, and the ten largest clones take roughly 6.4%. Sequencing was done on a sample of PBMCs or T cells enriched from blood (not recorded which). These receptors came from a woman between 35 and 50 years old who had recovered from COVID-19.

A single count supports this clone. The chain couples TRBV7-9 to TRBJ1-6, with unresolved D. Trimming stripped 7 bases from V and 0 bases from J, with 13 bases between. Germline-derived CDR1 and CDR2 are SEHNR and FQNEAQ (reference sequence). The CDR3 is made up of 16 amino acids. CDR3 bases: TGTGCCAGCACACCCTCGGGAAGCTCCTATAATTCACCCCTCCACTTT. Its translation is CASTPSGSSYNSPLHF.

The chain is built from TRBV6-4 and TRBJ2-1; 9 positions agree with TRBD2. With V trimmed by 4 bases and J by 0 bases, 10 bases remained unmatched. The CDR3 runs to 18 residues. CDR1 MRHNA and CDR2 SNTAGT come from the germline V gene. The CDR3 DNA reads TGTGCCAGCAGTGCCTCCGGGACTAGCACGAGCTCCTACAATGAGCAGTTCTTC. This encodes CASSASGTSTSSYNEQFF.

The chain has TRBV19 and TRBJ2-5, with D tentatively TRBD2 (6 bases). Germline V gene lookup returns CDR1 LNHDA and CDR2 SQIVND (reference sequence). The CDR3 is 15 residues long. V was clipped by 5 bases and J by 5 bases, with 18 bases between them. The CDR3 region has the DNA TGTGCCAGTAGTCTTTTAACGGGGGTTGGGGAGACCCAGTACTTC. Translating gives CASSLLTGVGETQYF.

V gene TRBV5-1 combines with J gene TRBJ2-5, with D perhaps TRBD1 (6 bases). This CDR3 spans 15 amino acids. The germline gives CDR1 SGHRS, CDR2 YFSETQ. Trimming shortened V by 2 bases and J by 2 bases, and 13 bases separated the two germline ends. In DNA form, the CDR3 reads TGCGCCAGCAGCTTCGGACAGAGCTCTCAAGAGACCCAGTACTTC. It specifies CASSFGQSSQETQYF.

By frequency in the sample, this clone is medium-sized. The chain links TRBV2 to TRBJ2-2; 8 positions match TRBD1. The CDR3 spans 15 residues. The germline gives CDR1 SNHLY, CDR2 FYNNEI. After removal of 5 bases from V and 0 bases from J, the junction contained 2 bases not matched to a gene. CDR3 coding DNA: TGTGCCAGCAGTCGACAGGGGACGAACACCGGGGAGCTGTTTTTT. Translated: CASSRQGTNTGELFF. The whole variable domain, remainder taken from reference TRBV2 and TRBJ2-2, is EPEVTQTPSHQVTQMGQEVILRCVPISNHLYFYWYRQILGQKVEFLVSFYNNEISEKSEIFDDQFSVERPDGSNFTLKIRSTKLEDSAMYFCASSRQGTNTGELFFGEGSRLTVL.

The J gene is TRBJ2-1, the V gene TRBV13; D remains ambiguous. The CDR3 is 15 amino acids. V shed 5 bases and J shed 0 bases, with 11 bases lying between them. Per germline, CDR1 PRHDT and CDR2 FYEKMQ (reference sequence). This CDR3 is CASSQNSDSYNEQFF. The CDR3 DNA reads as TGTGCCAGCAGCCAGAACAGTGACTCCTACAATGAGCAGTTCTTC.

This clone came up many times. Other DNA sequences in the sample encode the same CDR3. The chain employs TRBV5-4 and TRBJ2-2; 9 bases map to TRBD2. Trimming took 9 bases from V and 5 from J; bases not matched to a gene: 8. CDR3 size: 14 residues. Germline V gives CDR1 SGHNT, CDR2 YYREEE (reference sequence). Written as DNA, the CDR3 is TGTGCCACCCAAGCGGGGGGTGGGACCGGGGAGCTGTTTTTT. Translation: CATQAGGGTGELFF.

The J gene is TRBJ2-1, the V gene TRBV9; TRBD2 matches 8 bases. The germline V gene has CDR1 SGDLS and CDR2 YYNGEE. V lost 6 bases and J lost 10; bases outside the gene matches: 15. The CDR3 has 15 residues. CDR3 sequence: CASTGGLATTREQFF. The CDR3 DNA sequence: TGTGCCAGCACCGGAGGACTAGCAACCACCCGGGAGCAGTTCTTC.

The count of this clone is one. J is TRBJ1-2 and V is TRBV5-6, with D perhaps matching TRBD1 (5 bases). Germline V gives CDR1 SGHDT, CDR2 YYEEEE. CDR3 length equals 13 residues. V lost 6 bases and J lost 3, with 12 bases in between. The CDR3 region is CASNLGGDYGYTF. As DNA, the CDR3 is TGTGCCAGCAATCTTGGGGGGGACTATGGCTACACCTTC.

The table lists this clone with a count of one. The chain couples TRBV7-8 to TRBJ2-1; 11 bases are a match to TRBD2. Looked up from germline, CDR1 is SGHVS and CDR2 is FQNEAQ. The CDR3 covers 15 residues. With 5 bases clipped from V and 6 bases from J, the junction kept 6 bases outside the gene matches. CDR3 nucleotide sequence: TGTGCCAGCAGCCCCTTAGCGGGAGGGGGCAATGAGCAGTTCTTC. Amino acid sequence: CASSPLAGGGNEQFF.

V gene TRBV4-2 combines with J gene TRBJ2-1, with 15 bases lining up with TRBD2. This CDR3 is built from 18 residues. The germline V gene has CDR1 LGHNA and CDR2 YNFKEQ. The ends lost 4 bases at V and 1 base at J; junction bases unmatched: 5. The CDR3 nucleotides read TGTGCCAGCAGCCCTGGGACTAGCGGGGGGATATCCTACAATGAGCAGTTCTTC. This encodes CASSPGTSGGISYNEQFF.

The genes are TRBV25-1 and TRBJ2-1, with 10 bases fitting TRBD2. From germline, CDR1 is MGHDK and CDR2 SYGVNS. The ends lost 5 bases at V and 2 bases at J; junction bases unmatched: 12. CDR3 length: 18 residues. CDR3 nucleotides: TGTGCCAGCAGTTCTAGCGGGAGAGGGGGTTCTCCCTACAATGAGCAGTTCTTC. This sequence encodes CASSSSGRGGSPYNEQFF.

J is TRBJ2-2 and V is TRBV19; D perhaps matches TRBD2 (5 bases). Trimming pared 6 bases from V and 0 bases from J, leaving 23 bases between. Germline CDR1 and CDR2: LNHDA and SQIVND (reference sequence). The CDR3 has 19 amino acids. The CDR3 DNA follows: TGTGCCAGTAGCATCGGACTGACGTGGGGTGTCGCGAACACCGGGGAGCTGTTTTTT. It specifies CASSIGLTWGVANTGELFF.

This clone was found a few times. V gene TRBV5-1 combines with J gene TRBJ2-3, with TRBD2 matching 10 bases. V gave up 4 bases and J gave up 4 bases; unmatched junction bases: 6. The CDR3 is 15 residues long. Per the germline V gene, CDR1 is SGHRS and CDR2 is YFSETQ. The CDR3 coding sequence is TGCGCCAGCAGCCCTATAGCGGGGGGTGCAGATACGCAGTATTTT. The encoded protein is CASSPIAGGADTQYF.

This sequence joins TRBV4-1 and TRBJ1-2; D unclear. CDR1 MGHRA and CDR2 YSYEKL come from the germline V gene. The CDR3 contains 14 residues. Trimming pared 4 bases from V and 8 bases from J, leaving 17 bases between. The CDR3 DNA is TGCGCCAGCAGCCGAGACGAGGGATCTACCGGCTACACCTTC. This encodes CASSRDEGSTGYTF.

The chain carries TRBV6-1 and TRBJ2-7; 9 bases match TRBD2. V trimming: 2 bases; J trimming: 2 bases; junction bases outside the gene matches: 4. Germline values: CDR1 MNHNS, CDR2 SASEGT. The CDR3 runs to 15 residues. This CDR3 reads CASSESASGTYEQYF. CDR3 sequence (DNA): TGTGCCAGCAGTGAATCGGCTAGCGGGACCTACGAGCAGTACTTC.

This chain links TRBV3-1 (or the pseudogene TRBV3-2) with TRBJ1-1; possibly TRBD1 for D (5 bases). Germline CDR1 is LGHDT and CDR2 is YNNKEL (reference sequence). V lost 2 bases, J lost 1 base, and 5 bases lay in between. This CDR3 contains 13 residues. CDR3 sequence: CASSQQGNTEAFF. As DNA, the CDR3 is TGTGCCAGCAGCCAACAGGGGAACACTGAAGCTTTCTTT.

This rearrangement joins TRBV27 to TRBJ1-4; D possibly corresponds to TRBD1 (6 bases). Trimming cost V 3 bases and J 7 bases, with 12 bases left between them. Germline loops: CDR1 MNHEY, CDR2 SMNVEV (reference sequence). The CDR3 extends over 14 amino acids. The DNA for the CDR3 is TGTGCCAGCAGTTTGGGGGCAGGTCTTGAAAAACTGTTTTTT. Amino acid sequence: CASSLGAGLEKLFF.

This chain links TRBV4-2 with TRBJ1-2; TRBD1 is a possible D gene (6 bases). V gave up 0 bases and J gave up 7 bases, with 9 bases separating them. The germline gives CDR1 LGHNA, CDR2 YNFKEQ. This CDR3 spans 13 amino acids. This chain's CDR3 is CASSQDQGLGYTF. CDR3 nucleotides: TGTGCCAGCAGCCAAGACCAGGGGCTTGGCTACACCTTC.